This TCR beta chain is from a study of blood T cell repertoires in COVID-19. Study as a whole: COVID-19 samples collected from the United States, Italy and Spain covered acute and convalescent phases. The cDNA or gDNA used as material had been derived from T cells, B-cell-depleted T cells, or PBMCs.

Study processing details: Estimation of nucleated cell counts was performed using reference gene primer amplification. Sequencing was performed with immunoSEQ multiplex PCR; in TCRdb, only in-frame clones are kept and a portion is missing. The D gene and trimming were derived from the DNA, and the V and J assignments and clone size from that table. Counted here are 70,000 to 95,000 clones, 85% to 90% occurring once; the ten biggest clones make up over 11%. Germline CDR1 is LNHDA and CDR2 is SQIVND (reference sequence). Trimming shortened V by 7 bases and J by 5 bases, and 12 bases separated the two germline ends. The CDR3 has 13 amino acids.

The sample consisted of peripheral blood. The receptor's source is a man between 65 and 85 years old with active or convalescent COVID-19. The chain recombines TRBV19 with TRBJ2-1, with D unclear. CDR3 sequence: CASTHHSNNEQFF. CDR3 in DNA: TGTGCCAGTACGCACCACAGTAACAATGAGCAGTTCTTC.